This TCR beta chain was identified during a study of blood T cell repertoires in COVID-19. The overall study: COVID-19 samples from acute and convalescent phases originated in the United States, Italy and Spain. T cells, B-cell-depleted T cells, or PBMCs supplied cDNA or gDNA.

Methods used by the authors: Quantification of nucleated cells was approximated via reference gene primer amplification. Clones were read by immunoSEQ multiplex PCR, and TCRdb kept only the in-frame ones, dropping some. V and J calls and clone size come straight from that table; D and trimming were deduced from the DNA. The sample has around 140,000 clones, more than 60% seen once. A few counts support this clone. Trimming left V 2 bases short and J 0 bases short, with 6 bases between. The germline gives CDR1 MNHEY, CDR2 SVGAGI. The length of the CDR3 is 14 residues. Sequenced sample: peripheral blood. This TCR derives from a woman aged 55 to 70 with acute or convalescent COVID-19. The chain employs TRBV6-5 and TRBJ2-3; D is perhaps TRBD2 (5 bases). The CDR3 DNA is TGTGCCAGCAGTTACGGCGGGAGCACAGATACGCAGTATTTT. Translated: CASSYGGSTDTQYF.